Sequencing of this TCR beta chain was carried out in a study of T cell repertoires in cytomegalovirus infection. About the study: TCR beta signatures that were public indicated CMV infection and matching HLA type.

Study conclusions and caveats: Cumulated frequencies of public TCR beta families served to identify carriers of CMV plus the relevant HLA. HLA-C-restricted CMV clonotypes gave the most frequent clonotype in two of eight donors.

TCRdb itself ran the reads through MiXCR, one entry per CDR3 protein. The table shows hundreds of thousands of distinct CDR3 sequences, with 8% to 10% occurring only once. This clonotype was seen many times. Its antigen remains unknown. Germline lookup yields CDR1 MNHEY and CDR2 SVGEGT. This CDR3 region has 13 residues. The ends were cut back, 6 bases at V and 9 bases at J, with 15 bases in the middle. This clonotype was sampled from a human donor in good health (CMV status not recorded). Some clones in this sample may be carry-over from other donors' samples. The sample was PBMCs. The V gene is TRBV6-2 or TRBV6-3, the J gene TRBJ1-5; D gene unclear. CDR3 in DNA: TGTGCCAGCAGCCAACTAACACGGGGGCCCCAGCATTTT. This sequence encodes CASSQLTRGPQHF.